This TCR beta chain derives from a study of OX40 agonist ivuxolimab in advanced cancers. Turning to the study itself: Those treated in dose escalation had hepatocellular carcinoma, melanoma, renal cell cancer or head and neck cancer. Males comprised roughly four fifths of the group, whose mean age was about 60 years (range about 20 to 85). One patient with hepatocellular carcinoma and two with cutaneous melanoma, three in all, had partial responses. Prior checkpoint blockade (anti-PD-1, anti-PD-L1 or anti-CTLA-4) was permitted; over 30% had it.

This CDR3 has 15 residues. Trimming took 3 bases from V and 1 from J, leaving 13 bases between them. The germline CDR1 and CDR2 sequences are SGHRS and YFSETQ. The table came from immunoSEQ multiplex PCR; TCRdb's copy has only in-frame clones and leaves some out. The data contain more than 75,000 clones, 75% to 90% of them seen just once; the ten biggest clones take up about 0.82%. This sequence was found in an adult with an advanced solid tumor such as melanoma, head and neck, liver or kidney cancer. This material consisted of CD4+ or CD8+ T cells sorted from blood, taken in a trial of the OX40 agonist ivuxolimab. The gene calls are TRBV5-1 and TRBJ2-5, with D possibly matching TRBD2 (6 bases). CDR3 residues: CASSSEGRTQETQYF. In DNA form, the CDR3 reads TGCGCCAGCAGCTCGGAGGGCAGGACCCAAGAGACCCAGTACTTC. The full variable domain, rest sourced from reference TRBV5-1 and TRBJ2-5, is KAGVTQTPRYLIKTRGQQVTLSCSPISGHRSVSWYQQTPGQGLQFLFEYFSETQRNKGNFPGRFSGRQFSNSRSEMNVSTLELGDSALYLCASSSEGRTQETQYFGPGTRLLVL.